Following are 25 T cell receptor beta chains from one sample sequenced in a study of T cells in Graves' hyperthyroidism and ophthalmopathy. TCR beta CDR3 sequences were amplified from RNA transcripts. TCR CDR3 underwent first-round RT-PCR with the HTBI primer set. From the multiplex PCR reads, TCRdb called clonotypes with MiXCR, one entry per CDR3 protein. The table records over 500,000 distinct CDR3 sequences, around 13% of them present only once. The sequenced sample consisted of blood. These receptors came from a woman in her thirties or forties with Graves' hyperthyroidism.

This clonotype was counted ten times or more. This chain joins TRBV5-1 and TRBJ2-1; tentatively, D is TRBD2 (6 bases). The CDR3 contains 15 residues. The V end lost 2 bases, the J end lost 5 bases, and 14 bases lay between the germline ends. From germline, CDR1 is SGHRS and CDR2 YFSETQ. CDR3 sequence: CASSLAGLPDNEQFF. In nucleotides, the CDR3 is TGCGCCAGCAGCTTAGCCGGACTACCTGACAATGAGCAGTTCTTC.

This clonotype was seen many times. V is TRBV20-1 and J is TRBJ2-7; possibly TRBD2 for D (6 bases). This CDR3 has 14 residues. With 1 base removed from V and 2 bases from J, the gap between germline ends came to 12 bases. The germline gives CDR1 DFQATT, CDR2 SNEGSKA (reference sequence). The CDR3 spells CSARGAGSAYEQYF. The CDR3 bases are TGCAGTGCTAGAGGGGCGGGATCCGCCTACGAGCAGTACTTC.

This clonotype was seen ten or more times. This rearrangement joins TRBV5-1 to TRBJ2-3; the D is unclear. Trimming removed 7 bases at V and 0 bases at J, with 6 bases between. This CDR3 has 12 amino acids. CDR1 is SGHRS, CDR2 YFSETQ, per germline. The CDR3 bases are TGCGCCAGCCGTTTTAGCACAGATACGCAGTATTTT. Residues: CASRFSTDTQYF.

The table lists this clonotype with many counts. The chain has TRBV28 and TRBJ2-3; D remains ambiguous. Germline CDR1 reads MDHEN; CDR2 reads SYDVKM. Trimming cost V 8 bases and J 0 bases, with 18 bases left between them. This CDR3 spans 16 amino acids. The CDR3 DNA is TGTGCCAGCCTTAGGCTTGGGTTCTCTAGCACAGATACGCAGTATTTT. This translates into CASLRLGFSSTDTQYF.

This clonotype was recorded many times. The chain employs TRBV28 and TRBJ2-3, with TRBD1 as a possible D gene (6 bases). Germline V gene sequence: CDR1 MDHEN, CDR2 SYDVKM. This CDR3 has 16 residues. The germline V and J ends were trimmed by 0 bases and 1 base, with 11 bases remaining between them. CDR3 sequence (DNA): TGTGCCAGCAGTTTATGGGCAGGGGAAGGCACAGATACGCAGTATTTT. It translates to CASSLWAGEGTDTQYF.

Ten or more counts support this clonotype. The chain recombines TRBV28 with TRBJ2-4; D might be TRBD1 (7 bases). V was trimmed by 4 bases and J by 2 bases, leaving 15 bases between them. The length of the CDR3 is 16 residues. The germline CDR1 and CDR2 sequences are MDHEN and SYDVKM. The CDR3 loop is CASSSGGGDTKNIQYF. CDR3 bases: TGTGCCAGCAGTTCTGGAGGGGGCGATACCAAAAACATTCAGTACTTC.

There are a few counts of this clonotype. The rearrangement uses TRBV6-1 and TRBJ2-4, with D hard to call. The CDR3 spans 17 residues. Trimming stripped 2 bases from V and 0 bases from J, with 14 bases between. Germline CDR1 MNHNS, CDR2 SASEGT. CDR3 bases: TGTGCCAGCAGTGAAAACGGTCTGATTCTAGCCAAAAACATTCAGTACTTC. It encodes CASSENGLILAKNIQYF.

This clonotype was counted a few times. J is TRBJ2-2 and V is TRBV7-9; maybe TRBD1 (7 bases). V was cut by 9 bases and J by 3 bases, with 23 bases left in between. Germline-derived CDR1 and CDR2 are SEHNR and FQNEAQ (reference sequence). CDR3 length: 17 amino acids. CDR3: CASSGDVQGSYTGELFF. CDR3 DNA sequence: TGTGCCAGTAGCGGAGATGTACAGGGGAGTTACACCGGGGAGCTGTTTTTT.

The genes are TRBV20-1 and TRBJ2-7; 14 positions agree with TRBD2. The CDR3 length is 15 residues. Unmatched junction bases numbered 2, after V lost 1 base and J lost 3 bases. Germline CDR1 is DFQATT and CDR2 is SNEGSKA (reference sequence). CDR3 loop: CSARGGTSGSYEQYF. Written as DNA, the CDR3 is TGCAGTGCTAGAGGGGGGACTAGCGGGAGCTACGAGCAGTACTTC.

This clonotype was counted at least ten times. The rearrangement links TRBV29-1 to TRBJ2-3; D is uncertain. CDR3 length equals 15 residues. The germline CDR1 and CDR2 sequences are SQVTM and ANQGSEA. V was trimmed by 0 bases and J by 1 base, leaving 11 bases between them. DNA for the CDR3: TGCAGCGTTGAAGATCGGCGAAATGGCACAGATACGCAGTATTTT. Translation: CSVEDRRNGTDTQYF.

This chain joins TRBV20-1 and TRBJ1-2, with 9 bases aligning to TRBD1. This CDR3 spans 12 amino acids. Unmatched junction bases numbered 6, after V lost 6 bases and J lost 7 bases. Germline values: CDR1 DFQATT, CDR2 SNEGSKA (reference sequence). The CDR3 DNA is TGCAGTGCCCAAGACAGGGGGTTTGGCTACACCTTC. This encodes CSAQDRGFGYTF.

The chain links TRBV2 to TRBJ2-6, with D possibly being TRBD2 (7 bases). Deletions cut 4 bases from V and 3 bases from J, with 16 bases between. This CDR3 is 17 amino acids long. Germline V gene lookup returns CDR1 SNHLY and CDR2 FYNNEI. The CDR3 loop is CASSVFRGAGGANVLTF. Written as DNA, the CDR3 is TGTGCCAGCAGTGTCTTTCGGGGGGCTGGTGGGGCCAACGTCCTGACTTTC. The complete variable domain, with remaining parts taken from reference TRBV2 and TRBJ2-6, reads EPEVTQTPSHQVTQMGQEVILRCVPISNHLYFYWYRQILGQKVEFLVSFYNNEISEKSEIFDDQFSVERPDGSNFTLKIRSTKLEDSAMYFCASSVFRGAGGANVLTFGAGSRLTVL.

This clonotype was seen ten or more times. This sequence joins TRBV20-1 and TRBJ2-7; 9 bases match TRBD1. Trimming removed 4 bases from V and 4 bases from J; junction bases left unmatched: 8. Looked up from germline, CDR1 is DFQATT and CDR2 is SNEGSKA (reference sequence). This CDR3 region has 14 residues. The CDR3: CSAKDRDRVYEQYF. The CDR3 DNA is TGCAGTGCTAAGGACCGGGACAGGGTATACGAGCAGTACTTC.

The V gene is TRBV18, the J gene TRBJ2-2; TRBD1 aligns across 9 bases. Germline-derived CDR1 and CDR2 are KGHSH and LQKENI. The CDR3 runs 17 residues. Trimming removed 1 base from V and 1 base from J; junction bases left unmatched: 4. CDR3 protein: CASSPLSTGGNTGELFF. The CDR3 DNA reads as TGTGCCAGCTCACCACTTTCGACAGGGGGGAACACCGGGGAGCTGTTTTTT.

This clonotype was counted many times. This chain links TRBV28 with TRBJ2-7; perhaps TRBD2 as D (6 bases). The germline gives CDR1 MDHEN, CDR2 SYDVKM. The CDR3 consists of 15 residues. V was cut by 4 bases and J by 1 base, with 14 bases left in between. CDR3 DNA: TGTGCCAGCAGTTCGGGACTGCTGTCTTCCTACGAGCAGTACTTC. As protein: CASSSGLLSSYEQYF.

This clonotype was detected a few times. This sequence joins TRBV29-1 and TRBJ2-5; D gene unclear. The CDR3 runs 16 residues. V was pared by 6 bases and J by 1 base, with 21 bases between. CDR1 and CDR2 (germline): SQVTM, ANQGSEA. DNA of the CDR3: TGCAGCGTGTCCGACGCTACCCTTACGGTCCAAGAGACCCAGTACTTC. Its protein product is CSVSDATLTVQETQYF.

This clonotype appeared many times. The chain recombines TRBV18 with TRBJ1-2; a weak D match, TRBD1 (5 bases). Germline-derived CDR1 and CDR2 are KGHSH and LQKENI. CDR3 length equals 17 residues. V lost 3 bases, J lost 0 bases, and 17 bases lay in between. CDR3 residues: CASSPGQGGTSNYGYTF. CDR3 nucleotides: TGTGCCAGCTCACCCGGCCAGGGAGGTACTTCTAACTATGGCTACACCTTC.

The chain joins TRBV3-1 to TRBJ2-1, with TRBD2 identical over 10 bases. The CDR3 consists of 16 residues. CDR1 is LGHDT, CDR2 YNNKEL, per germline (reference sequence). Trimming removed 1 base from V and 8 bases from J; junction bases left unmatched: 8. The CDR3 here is CASSQVSSGRGDEQFF. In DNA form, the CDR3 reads TGTGCCAGCAGCCAAGTCTCTAGCGGGAGAGGGGATGAGCAGTTCTTC.

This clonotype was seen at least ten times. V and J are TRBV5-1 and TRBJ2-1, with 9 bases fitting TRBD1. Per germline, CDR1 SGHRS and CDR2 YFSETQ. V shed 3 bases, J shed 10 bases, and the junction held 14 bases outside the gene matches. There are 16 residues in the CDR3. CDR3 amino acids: CASSWRTGGGEDEQFF. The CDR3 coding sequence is TGCGCCAGCAGCTGGCGAACAGGGGGCGGAGAGGACGAGCAGTTCTTC.

The CDR3 loop reads CASSIQAMQETQYF. The CDR3 coding sequence is TGTGCCAGCAGTATTCAAGCAATGCAAGAGACCCAGTACTTC. The chain is built from TRBV25-1 and TRBJ2-5; D is unclear. The germline gives CDR1 MGHDK, CDR2 SYGVNS. The CDR3 contains 14 residues. V dropped 5 bases and J dropped 2 bases, with 12 bases sitting between them.

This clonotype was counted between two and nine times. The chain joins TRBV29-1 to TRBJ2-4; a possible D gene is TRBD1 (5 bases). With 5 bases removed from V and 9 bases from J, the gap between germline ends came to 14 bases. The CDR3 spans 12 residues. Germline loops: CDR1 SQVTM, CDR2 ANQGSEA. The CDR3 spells CSVRTDQGIQYF. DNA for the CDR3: TGCAGCGTTAGGACGGACCAGGGCATTCAGTACTTC. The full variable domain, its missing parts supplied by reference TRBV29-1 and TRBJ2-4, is SAVISQKPSRDICQRGTSLTIQCQVDSQVTMMFWYRQQPGQSLTLIATANQGSEATYESGFVIDKFPISRPNLTFSTLTVSNMSPEDSSIYLCSVRTDQGIQYFGAGTRLSVL.

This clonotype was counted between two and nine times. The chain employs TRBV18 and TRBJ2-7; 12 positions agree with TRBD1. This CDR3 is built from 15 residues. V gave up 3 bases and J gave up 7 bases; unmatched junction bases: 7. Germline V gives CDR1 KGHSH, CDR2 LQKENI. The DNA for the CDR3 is TGTGCCAGCTCACCCCCCGGGACAGGGGGCTTGGAGCAGTACTTC. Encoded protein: CASSPPGTGGLEQYF.

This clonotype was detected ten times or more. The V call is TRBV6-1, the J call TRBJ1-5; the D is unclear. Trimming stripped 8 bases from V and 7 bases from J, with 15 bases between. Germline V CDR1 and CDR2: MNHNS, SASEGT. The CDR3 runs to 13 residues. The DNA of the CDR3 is TGTGCCAGCGTTGAAACGGTAGGCCAGCCCCAGCATTTT. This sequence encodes CASVETVGQPQHF.

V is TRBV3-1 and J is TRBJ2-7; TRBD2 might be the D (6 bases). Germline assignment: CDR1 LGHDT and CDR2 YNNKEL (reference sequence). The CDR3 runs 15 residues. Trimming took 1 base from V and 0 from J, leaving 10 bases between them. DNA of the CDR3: TGTGCCAGCAGCCAAGTAGGCGGGGCCTCCTACGAGCAGTACTTC. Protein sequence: CASSQVGGASYEQYF.

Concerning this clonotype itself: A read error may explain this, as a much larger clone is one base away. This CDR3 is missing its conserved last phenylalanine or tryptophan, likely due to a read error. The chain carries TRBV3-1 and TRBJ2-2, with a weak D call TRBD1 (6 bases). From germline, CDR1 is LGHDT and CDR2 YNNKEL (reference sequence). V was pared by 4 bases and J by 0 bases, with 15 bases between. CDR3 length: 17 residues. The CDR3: CASSPTGTFANTGELFL. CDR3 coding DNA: TGTGCCAGCAGCCCAACAGGGACATTCGCGAACACCGGGGAGCTGTTTTTA.